Included here is one TCR beta chain sequence, with context. Its antigen has not been determined. Within one base of it there is no much larger clone, and no base qualities were kept. Library preparation used PCR. Sequencing used an Illumina HiSeq 2500. TCR libraries were prepared with molecular barcoding, using unique molecular identifiers to normalize TCRbeta repertoire quantification. In-frame beta chains were kept once TCRdb had trimmed the public reads at Q25 with fastp and called clones with MiXCR. Each CDR3 protein gets just one entry, which takes the most common genes and DNA from the rows behind it. Recorded for this sample are some 600,000 distinct CDR3 sequences; 10% to 15% of them occurred a single time. About 2.2% of the sample belongs to the ten largest clones. The sample belongs to a study of T-cell reconstitution after alpha-beta-depleted transplantation in children listed by TCRdb under 2016. For the study in its entirety: Using TCR repertoire profiling, the study quantitatively followed how T-cell immune reconstitution unfolded in children after TCRalphabeta/CD19-depleted allogeneic hematopoietic cell transplantation.

Sequences SGHRS (CDR1) and YFSETQ (CDR2) are obtained from the germline V gene. The CDR3 has 16 amino acids, counting the end cysteine and phenylalanine. Only CDR3 DNA remains: 48 bases, in frame from the first base. V trim: 3 bases; J trim: 3 bases; unmatched bases: 11. The intended sense of this specimen's treatment or condition label: allogeneic hematopoietic cell transplantation with graft depleted of TCRalphabeta T cells and CD19 B cells. Transplant recipients were children who received TCRalphabeta/CD19-depleted allogeneic hematopoietic cell grafts. Beyond this particular receptor, the publication reports: In some patients, the high TCRbeta diversity seen at day 60 was put down to recipient T cells and intrathymic progenitors that had survived conditioning. Hyperexpanded clone frequencies declined over subsequent months; after one year, T-cell counts and TCRbeta diversity were mostly attributed to newly produced T cells. The apparently early alphabetaT-cell count recovery about two months after transplant was reportedly dependent on only several hundred rapidly expanded clones derived from non-depleted graft cells.

The sequencing here drew on PBMCs, mostly from graft donor cells, taken 360 days after TCRalphabeta/CD19-depleted stem cell transplant. This receptor chain uses TRBV5-1 and TRBJ2-7, with 8 central nucleotides matching TRBD1. The sequence was obtained from a male patient younger than 18 who had a stem cell transplant for acute myeloid leukemia, so the T cells may come from the graft donor. The bases are TGCGCCAGCAGCTCGGGCCCCCAGGGGGCCCACTACGAGCAGTACTTC. It translates to CASSSGPQGAHYEQYF.